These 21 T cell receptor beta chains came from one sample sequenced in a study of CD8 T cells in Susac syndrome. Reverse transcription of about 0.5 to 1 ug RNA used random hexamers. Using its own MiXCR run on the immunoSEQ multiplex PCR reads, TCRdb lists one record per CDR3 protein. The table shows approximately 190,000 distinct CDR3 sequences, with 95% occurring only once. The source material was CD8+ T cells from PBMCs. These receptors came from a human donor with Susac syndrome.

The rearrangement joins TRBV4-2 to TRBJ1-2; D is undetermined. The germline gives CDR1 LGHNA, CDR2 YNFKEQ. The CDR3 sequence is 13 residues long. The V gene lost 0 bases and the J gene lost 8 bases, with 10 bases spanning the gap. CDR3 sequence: CASSQETNDGYTF. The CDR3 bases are TGTGCCAGCAGCCAAGAAACGAATGACGGCTACACCTTC.

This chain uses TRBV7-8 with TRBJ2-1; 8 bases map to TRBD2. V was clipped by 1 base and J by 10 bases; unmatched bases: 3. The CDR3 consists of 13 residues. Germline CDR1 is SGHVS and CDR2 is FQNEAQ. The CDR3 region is CASSLGVAGEQFF. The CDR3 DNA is TGTGCCAGCAGCTTAGGCGTAGCGGGGGAGCAGTTCTTC. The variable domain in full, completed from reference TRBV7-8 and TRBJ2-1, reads GAGVSQSPRYKVAKRGQDVALRCDPISGHVSLFWYQQALGQGPEFLTYFQNEAQLDKSGLPSDRFFAERPEGSVSTLKIQRTQQEDSAVYLCASSLGVAGEQFFGPGTRLTVL.

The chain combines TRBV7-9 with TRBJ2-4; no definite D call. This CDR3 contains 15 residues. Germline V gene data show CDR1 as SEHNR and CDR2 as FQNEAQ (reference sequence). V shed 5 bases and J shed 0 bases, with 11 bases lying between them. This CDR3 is CASSVRLGAKNIQYF. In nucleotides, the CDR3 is TGTGCCAGCAGCGTACGACTGGGAGCCAAAAACATTCAGTACTTC.

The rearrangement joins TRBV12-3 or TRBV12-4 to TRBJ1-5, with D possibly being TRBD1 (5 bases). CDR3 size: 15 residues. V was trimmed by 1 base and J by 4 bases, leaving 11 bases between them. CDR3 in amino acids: CASSLGKGRNQPQHF. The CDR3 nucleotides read TGTGCCAGCAGTTTAGGTAAGGGGAGGAATCAGCCCCAGCATTTT.

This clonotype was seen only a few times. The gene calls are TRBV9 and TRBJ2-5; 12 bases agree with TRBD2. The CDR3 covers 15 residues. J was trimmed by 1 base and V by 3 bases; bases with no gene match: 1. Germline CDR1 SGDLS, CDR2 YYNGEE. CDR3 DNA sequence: TGTGCCAGCAGCGCGACTAGCGGGGGCCAAGAGACCCAGTACTTC. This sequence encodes CASSATSGGQETQYF.

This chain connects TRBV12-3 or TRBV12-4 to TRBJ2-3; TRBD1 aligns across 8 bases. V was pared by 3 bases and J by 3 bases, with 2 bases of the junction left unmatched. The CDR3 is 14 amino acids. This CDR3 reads CASSLGQETDTQYF. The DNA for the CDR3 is TGTGCCAGCAGTTTGGGACAGGAAACAGATACGCAGTATTTT.

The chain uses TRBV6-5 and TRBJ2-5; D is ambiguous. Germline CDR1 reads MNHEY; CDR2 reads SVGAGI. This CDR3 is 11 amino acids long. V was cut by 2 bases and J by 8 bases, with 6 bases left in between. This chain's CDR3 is CASSYASTQYF. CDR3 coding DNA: TGTGCCAGCAGTTACGCTAGTACCCAGTACTTC.

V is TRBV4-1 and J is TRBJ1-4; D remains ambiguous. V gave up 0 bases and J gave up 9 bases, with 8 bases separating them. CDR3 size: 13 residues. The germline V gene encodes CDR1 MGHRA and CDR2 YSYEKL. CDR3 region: CASSQDIRQKLFF. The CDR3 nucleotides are TGCGCCAGCAGCCAAGATATCCGGCAAAAACTGTTTTTT.

The chain's CDR3 is CSVEETSGRRPDTQYF. CDR3 bases: TGCAGCGTTGAAGAAACTAGCGGGAGACGGCCAGATACGCAGTATTTT. The chain recombines TRBV29-1 with TRBJ2-3, with 11 bases lining up with TRBD2. V lost 0 bases and J lost 4; bases outside the gene matches: 6. The CDR3 totals 16 residues. Germline CDR1 is SQVTM and CDR2 is ANQGSEA.

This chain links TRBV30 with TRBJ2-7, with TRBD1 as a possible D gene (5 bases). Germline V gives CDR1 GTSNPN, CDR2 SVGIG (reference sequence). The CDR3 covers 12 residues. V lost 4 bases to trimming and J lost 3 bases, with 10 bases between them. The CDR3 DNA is TGTGCCTGGACCTCGCAGGGCTACGAGCAGTACTTC. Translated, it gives CAWTSQGYEQYF.

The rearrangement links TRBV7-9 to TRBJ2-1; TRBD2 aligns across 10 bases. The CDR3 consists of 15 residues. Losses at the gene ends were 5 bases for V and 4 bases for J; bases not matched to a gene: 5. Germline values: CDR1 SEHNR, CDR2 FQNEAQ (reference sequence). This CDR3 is CASSRSGGEYNEQFF. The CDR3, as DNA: TGTGCCAGCAGCCGAAGCGGGGGGGAATACAATGAGCAGTTCTTC.

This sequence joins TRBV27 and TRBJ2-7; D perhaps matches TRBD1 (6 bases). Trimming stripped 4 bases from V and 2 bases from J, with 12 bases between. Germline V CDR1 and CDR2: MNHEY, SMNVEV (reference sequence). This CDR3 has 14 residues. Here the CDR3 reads CASSSPGVPYEQYF. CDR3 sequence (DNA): TGTGCCAGCAGTTCGCCAGGGGTCCCCTACGAGCAGTACTTC.

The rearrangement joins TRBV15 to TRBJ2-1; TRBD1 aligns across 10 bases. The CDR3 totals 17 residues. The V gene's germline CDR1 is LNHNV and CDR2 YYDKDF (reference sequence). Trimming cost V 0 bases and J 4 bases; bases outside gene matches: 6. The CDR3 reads CATSRETRDRGYNEQFF. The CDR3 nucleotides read TGTGCCACCAGCAGAGAAACCCGGGACAGGGGTTACAATGAGCAGTTCTTC.

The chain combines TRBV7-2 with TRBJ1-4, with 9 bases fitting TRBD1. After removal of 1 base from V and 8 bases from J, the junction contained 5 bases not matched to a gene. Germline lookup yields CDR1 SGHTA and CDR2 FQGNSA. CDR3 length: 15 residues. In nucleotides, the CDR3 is TGTGCCAGCAGCTTAGTCGGGACAGGGAACGAAAAACTGTTTTTT. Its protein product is CASSLVGTGNEKLFF. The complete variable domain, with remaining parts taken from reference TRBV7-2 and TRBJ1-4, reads GAGVSQSPSNKVTEKGKDVELRCDPISGHTALYWYRQSLGQGLEFLIYFQGNSAPDKSGLPSDRFSAERTGGSVSTLTIQRTQQEDSAVYLCASSLVGTGNEKLFFGSGTQLSVL.

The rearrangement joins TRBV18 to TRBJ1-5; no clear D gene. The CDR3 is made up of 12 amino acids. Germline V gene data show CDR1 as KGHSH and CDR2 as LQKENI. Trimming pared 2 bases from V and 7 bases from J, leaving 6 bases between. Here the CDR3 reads CASSPGEQPQHF. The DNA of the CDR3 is TGTGCCAGCTCACCAGGGGAGCAGCCCCAGCATTTT.

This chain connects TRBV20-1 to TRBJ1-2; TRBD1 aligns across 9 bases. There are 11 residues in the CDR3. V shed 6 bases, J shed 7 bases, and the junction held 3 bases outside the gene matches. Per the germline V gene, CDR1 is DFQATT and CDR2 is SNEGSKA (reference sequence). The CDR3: CSAPGQGGYTF. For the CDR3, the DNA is TGCAGTGCCCCGGGACAGGGTGGCTACACCTTC.

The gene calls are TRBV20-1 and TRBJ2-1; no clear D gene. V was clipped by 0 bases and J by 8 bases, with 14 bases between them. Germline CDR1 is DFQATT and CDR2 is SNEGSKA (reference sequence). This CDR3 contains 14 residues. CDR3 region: CSARDPFSRDEQFF. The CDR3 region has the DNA TGCAGTGCTAGAGATCCCTTTAGTCGGGATGAGCAGTTCTTC.

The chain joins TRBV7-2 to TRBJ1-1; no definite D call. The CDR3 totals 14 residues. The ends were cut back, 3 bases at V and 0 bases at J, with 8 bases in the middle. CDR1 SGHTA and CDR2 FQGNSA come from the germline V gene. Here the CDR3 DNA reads TGTGCCAGCAGCTTTTCTCATATGAACACTGAAGCTTTCTTT. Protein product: CASSFSHMNTEAFF.

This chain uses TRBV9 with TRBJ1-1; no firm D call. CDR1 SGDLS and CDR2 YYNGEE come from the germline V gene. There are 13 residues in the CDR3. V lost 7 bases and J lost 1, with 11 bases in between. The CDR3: CASQDGENTEAFF. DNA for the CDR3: TGTGCCAGCCAGGACGGAGAGAACACTGAAGCTTTCTTT.

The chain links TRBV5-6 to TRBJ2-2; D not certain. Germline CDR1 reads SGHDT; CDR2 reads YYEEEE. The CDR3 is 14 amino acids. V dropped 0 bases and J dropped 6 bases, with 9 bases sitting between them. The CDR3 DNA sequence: TGTGCCAGCAGCTTGGCTATGGATTCCGGGGAGCTGTTTTTT. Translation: CASSLAMDSGELFF.

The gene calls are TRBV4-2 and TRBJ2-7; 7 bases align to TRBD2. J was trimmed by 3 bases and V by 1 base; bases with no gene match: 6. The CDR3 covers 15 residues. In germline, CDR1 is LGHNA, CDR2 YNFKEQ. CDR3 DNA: TGTGCCAGCAGCCAAGGGGCTAGCGGATTCTACGAGCAGTACTTC. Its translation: CASSQGASGFYEQYF.